These 27 T cell receptor beta chains share one sample of origin, sequenced in a study of vaccination effects on CD4 cells after COVID-19 (dated by TCRdb to the early 2020s). These receptors are not linked to any known antigen. The ViraFEST assay stimulated PBMC with viral peptide pools and then used TCR sequencing to identify antigen-specific CD4+ T cell clonotypes by expansion. After about 9 days of culture, CD4+ T cells were isolated with the EasySep CD4+ T cell isolation kit. Negative nucleocapsid antibody results before and after vaccination confirmed that the healthy vaccine recipients had no prior SARS-CoV-2 infection. Library generation was performed with the immunoSEQ multiplex PCR assay. TCRdb took this table from immuneACCESS and kept in-frame rearrangements with V and J called. Such tables lack part of the clones; where checked against another copy, unresolved V genes explain under half of the gap, and the rest is unexplained. Counted in this sample were tens of thousands of clones; 80% of them appeared once. The top ten clonotypes cover roughly an eighth of the sample.

The sample was CD4+ T cells from PBMCs cultured with SARS-CoV-2 spike peptides, taken before COVID-19 vaccination. In light of the paper, this sample's cell subset or site label describes: SARS-CoV-2 spike overlapping peptide pool stimulation. The receptors stem from a human donor who received a COVID-19 vaccine.

The CDR3 is CASSFLAGNTGELFF. The CDR3 nucleotides read TGTGCCAGCAGCTTTCTAGCGGGGAACACCGGGGAGCTGTTTTTT. V gene TRBV7-9 combines with J gene TRBJ2-2; 8 bases map to TRBD2. The CDR3 length is 15 residues. The germline V gene encodes CDR1 SEHNR and CDR2 FQNEAQ (reference sequence). V lost 3 bases and J lost 1; bases outside the gene matches: 1.

The rearrangement uses TRBV6-2 or TRBV6-3 and TRBJ2-5; 7 nucleotides agree with TRBD1. Trimming removed 4 bases from V and 5 bases from J; junction bases left unmatched: 13. The CDR3 loop spans 16 amino acids. CDR1 is MNHEY, CDR2 SVGEGT, per germline. CDR3 DNA sequence: TGTGCCAGCAGTTCTCCCCGGGACAGCAAAGCTGAGACCCAGTACTTC. This sequence encodes CASSSPRDSKAETQYF.

By share, this clone counts as medium-sized. The V and J genes are TRBV10-1 and TRBJ2-7; D gene unclear. Germline assignment: CDR1 WNHNN and CDR2 SYGVQD (reference sequence). V was trimmed by 3 bases and J by 8 bases, leaving 17 bases between them. CDR3 length: 14 residues. The CDR3 loop reads CASSEAEAPVKQYV. For the CDR3, the DNA is TGCGCCAGCAGTGAAGCCGAGGCCCCGGTGAAGCAGTACGTC.

The V and J genes are TRBV2 and TRBJ2-5; a weak D match, TRBD2 (6 bases). This CDR3 contains 15 residues. Trimming stripped 3 bases from V and 7 bases from J, with 18 bases between. The germline gives CDR1 SNHLY, CDR2 FYNNEI. The CDR3 bases are TGTGCCAGCAGTGACGGCGGGGCGCCCGGATGGACCCAGTACTTC. This sequence encodes CASSDGGAPGWTQYF. Supplemented by reference TRBV2 and TRBJ2-5, the full variable domain reads EPEVTQTPSHQVTQMGQEVILRCVPISNHLYFYWYRQILGQKVEFLVSFYNNEISEKSEIFDDQFSVERPDGSNFTLKIRSTKLEDSAMYFCASSDGGAPGWTQYFGPGTRLLVL.

This clone has only one observation. This sequence joins TRBV5-8 and TRBJ2-3; no reliable D call. The CDR3 spans 15 residues. V was pared by 7 bases and J by 0 bases, with 15 bases between. Germline loops: CDR1 SGHTS, CDR2 YDEGEE. DNA of the CDR3: TGTGCCAGCCCCGCCCTCCGTCCTAGCACAGATACGCAGTATTTT. Residues: CASPALRPSTDTQYF. Together with reference TRBV5-8 and TRBJ2-3, the CDR3 gives the full variable domain: EAGVTQSPTHLIKTRGQQATLRCSPISGHTSVYWYQQALGLGLQFLLWYDEGEERNRGNFPPRFSGRQFPNYSSELNVNALELEDSALYLCASPALRPSTDTQYFGPGTRLTVL.

CDR3 nucleotide sequence: TGTGCCAGCAGTTTAAACAGGGGTTACGAGCAGTACGTC. Translating it yields CASSLNRGYEQYV. The V and J genes are TRBV28 and TRBJ2-7, with TRBD1 matching 7 bases. V dropped 2 bases and J dropped 4; count of bases not matched to a gene: 2. Germline-derived CDR1 and CDR2 are MDHEN and SYDVKM. The CDR3 length is 13 residues.

The genes are TRBV7-2 and TRBJ2-5; possible D gene TRBD2, 7 bases. There are 14 residues in the CDR3. The V and J ends lost 8 bases and 1 base respectively, with 14 bases between them. Looked up from germline, CDR1 is SGHTA and CDR2 is FQGNSA. The CDR3 protein is CASSIGGPQETQYF. As DNA, the CDR3 is TGTGCCAGCTCAATCGGGGGGCCCCAAGAGACCCAGTACTTC.

V usage is TRBV5-1 and J usage is TRBJ2-7, with D possibly matching TRBD1 (5 bases). The germline V gene has CDR1 SGHRS and CDR2 YFSETQ. V lost 4 bases, J lost 4 bases, and 21 bases lay in between. CDR3 size: 16 residues. CDR3 sequence reads: CASSPDLKTAPYEQYV. The CDR3 DNA reads TGCGCCAGCAGCCCCGACCTCAAGACAGCTCCTTACGAGCAGTACGTC.

The rearrangement links TRBV4-1 to TRBJ1-1; TRBD1 matches 8 bases. CDR3 length: 16 amino acids. Germline values: CDR1 MGHRA, CDR2 YSYEKL. J gave up 4 bases and V 1 base, and 8 bases lay outside the gene matches. CDR3 amino acids: CASSQGTGRRGTEAFF. CDR3 DNA: TGCGCCAGCAGCCAAGGGACAGGGAGACGGGGCACTGAAGCTTTCTTT.

In its sample, this clone was seen a few times. The rearrangement uses TRBV5-1 and TRBJ2-2; TRBD2 agrees at 7 bases. J gave up 2 bases and V 4 bases, and 5 bases lay outside the gene matches. CDR3 length equals 15 residues. The germline CDR1 and CDR2 sequences are SGHRS and YFSETQ. In DNA, the CDR3 is TGCGCCAGCAGCAACCTAGCGGTTAACACCGGGGAGCTGTTTTTT. It codes for CASSNLAVNTGELFF.

This clone was seen once. The J gene is TRBJ2-3, the V gene TRBV6-5; no definite D call. The CDR3 consists of 14 residues. V lost 6 bases to trimming and J lost 3 bases, with 13 bases between them. The germline V gene has CDR1 MNHEY and CDR2 SVGAGI. The CDR3: CASRNSFNTDTQYF. CDR3 nucleotides: TGTGCCAGCAGAAACAGCTTTAATACAGATACGCAGTATTTT.

This chain connects TRBV5-4 to TRBJ2-4, with TRBD1 matching over 9 bases. Per germline, CDR1 SGHNT and CDR2 YYREEE (reference sequence). V was clipped by 3 bases and J by 8 bases; unmatched bases: 6. The CDR3 has 14 amino acids. CDR3 residues: CASSSTGGRDIQYF. The CDR3 coding sequence is TGTGCCAGCAGCTCGACAGGGGGAAGAGACATTCAGTACTTC.

The chain employs TRBV6-1 and TRBJ1-5, with D hard to call. This CDR3 spans 15 amino acids. V dropped 2 bases and J dropped 4 bases, with 12 bases sitting between them. In germline, CDR1 is MNHNS, CDR2 SASEGT. The CDR3 bases are TGTGCCAGCAGTGAATGGGAATCCTATAATCAGCCCCAGCATTTT. It is translated as CASSEWESYNQPQHF.

This chain joins TRBV5-1 and TRBJ2-5; tentatively, D is TRBD2 (6 bases). Trimming left V 4 bases short and J 4 bases short, with 17 bases between. From germline, CDR1 is SGHRS and CDR2 YFSETQ. This CDR3 region has 15 residues. The CDR3 loop reads CASSPGDLQRETQYF. CDR3 nucleotides: TGCGCCAGCAGCCCTGGGGACTTACAGAGAGAGACCCAGTACTTC.

This clone was detected a few times. The chain combines TRBV6-6 with TRBJ2-1, with D perhaps TRBD1 (6 bases). CDR1 MNHNY and CDR2 SVGAGI come from the germline V gene (reference sequence). CDR3 length: 15 residues. V gave up 6 bases and J gave up 4 bases, with 16 bases separating them. The CDR3 loop is CASRQDSRSYNEQFF. The CDR3 DNA reads as TGTGCCAGCAGGCAGGACAGTAGATCGTACAATGAGCAGTTCTTC.

This clone was seen a handful of times. The J gene is TRBJ2-2, the V gene TRBV4-1; D is tentatively TRBD1 or TRBD2 (5 bases each). Trimming pared 2 bases from V and 1 base from J, leaving 11 bases between. Germline loops: CDR1 MGHRA, CDR2 YSYEKL. There are 16 residues in the CDR3. The CDR3 reads CASSQLYGGNTGELFF. CDR3 coding DNA: TGCGCCAGCAGCCAACTTTATGGGGGGAACACCGGGGAGCTGTTTTTT.

The rearrangement uses TRBV6-1 and TRBJ1-4, with D possibly matching TRBD1 (6 bases). Germline values: CDR1 MNHNS, CDR2 SASEGT. V lost 4 bases, J lost 8 bases, and 20 bases lay in between. The CDR3 loop spans 16 amino acids. CDR3: CASSAQNSGEWEKLFF. In DNA form, the CDR3 reads TGTGCCAGCAGTGCGCAGAATTCAGGGGAATGGGAAAAACTGTTTTTT.

The gene calls are TRBV27 and TRBJ1-1; tentative D call: TRBD1 (5 bases). Germline CDR1 and CDR2: MNHEY and SMNVEV (reference sequence). The V and J ends lost 5 bases and 0 bases respectively, with 10 bases between them. The CDR3 has 14 amino acids. CDR3 sequence (DNA): TGTGCCAGCAGTGGGGACGATGTGAACACTGAAGCTTTCTTT. It is translated as CASSGDDVNTEAFF.

The CDR3 region is CASSTDRGGEKLFF. CDR3 nucleotides: TGTGCCAGCAGTACGGACAGGGGAGGTGAAAAACTGTTTTTT. The genes are TRBV6-5 and TRBJ1-4, with 9 bases identical to TRBD1. V lost 5 bases to trimming and J lost 7 bases; unmatched junction nucleotides: 5. CDR3 length equals 14 residues. Germline V gives CDR1 MNHEY, CDR2 SVGAGI.

The CDR3 region is CATSDSQAGVNNEQFF. CDR3 bases: TGTGCCACCAGTGATTCTCAGGCAGGGGTTAACAATGAGCAGTTCTTC. This chain uses TRBV24-1 with TRBJ2-1, with D tentatively TRBD1 (6 bases). Trimming cost V 2 bases and J 5 bases, with 15 bases left between them. The V gene's germline CDR1 is KGHDR and CDR2 SFDVKD. The CDR3 has 16 amino acids.

This clone was counted once. In DNA form, the CDR3 reads TGTGCCACCAGTGATGCAGGGGCCCCAGAGACCCAGTACTTC. Its translation is CATSDAGAPETQYF. The chain has TRBV24-1 and TRBJ2-5; possible D gene TRBD1, 6 bases. Trimming removed 3 bases from V and 4 bases from J, with 11 bases in between. Germline values: CDR1 KGHDR, CDR2 SFDVKD. The CDR3 consists of 14 residues.

The sample holds one count of this clone. The V call is TRBV30, the J call TRBJ2-2, with D tentatively TRBD1 (6 bases). Trimming shortened V by 8 bases and J by 0 bases, and 13 bases separated the two germline ends. Germline CDR1 reads GTSNPN; CDR2 reads SVGIG (reference sequence). CDR3 length: 14 amino acids. The CDR3 bases are TGTGCCCAGTGGGGACATACGAACACCGGGGAGCTGTTTTTT. This sequence encodes CAQWGHTNTGELFF.

This clone occurred a few times. This chain joins TRBV5-5 and TRBJ2-5; no clear D gene. The CDR3 has 15 residues. Per germline, CDR1 SGHKS and CDR2 YYEKEE (reference sequence). The germline V and J ends were trimmed by 0 bases and 0 bases, with 9 bases remaining between them. This chain's CDR3 is CASSLEIRYQETQYF. DNA of the CDR3: TGTGCCAGCAGCTTGGAGATCCGATACCAAGAGACCCAGTACTTC.

The rearrangement joins TRBV7-9 to TRBJ2-1; D possibly corresponds to TRBD1 (8 bases). Deletions cut 2 bases from V and 9 bases from J, with 20 bases between. This CDR3 contains 16 residues. Germline V gene lookup returns CDR1 SEHNR and CDR2 FQNEAQ (reference sequence). The CDR3 DNA sequence: TGTGCCAGCAGCTTACGTTTCACAGGGGGGGGGAGTGAGCAGTTCTTC. It translates to CASSLRFTGGGSEQFF.

This clone was recorded once. The chain carries TRBV6-5 and TRBJ2-7, with 10 bases identical to TRBD1. Germline V gene sequence: CDR1 MNHEY, CDR2 SVGAGI. The CDR3 contains 14 residues. V trimming: 6 bases; J trimming: 6 bases; junction bases outside the gene matches: 8. In DNA form, the CDR3 reads TGTGCCAGCAGGGACCCCGGGACAGGGGTCGAGCAGTACGTC. It is translated as CASRDPGTGVEQYV.

V and J are TRBV4-1 and TRBJ2-5; the match to TRBD2 covers 8 bases. The CDR3 runs 14 residues. Germline loops: CDR1 MGHRA, CDR2 YSYEKL. The junction had 2 bases not matched to a gene; V was cut back by 0 bases and J by 5 bases. The CDR3 DNA reads as TGCGCCAGCAGCCAAGATCCTAGCGGGGAGACCCAGTACTTC. This gives the protein CASSQDPSGETQYF.

This clone was observed a handful of times. V usage is TRBV2 and J usage is TRBJ1-1, with D unclear. Trimming took 3 bases from V and 1 from J, leaving 6 bases between them. This CDR3 has 13 amino acids. The germline V gene has CDR1 SNHLY and CDR2 FYNNEI. DNA for the CDR3: TGTGCCAGCAGTGACAGAGAGAACACTGAAGCTTTCTTT. Translated: CASSDRENTEAFF.